A single sample is the source of the 14 T cell receptor beta chains below, sequenced in a study of blood T cell repertoires in COVID-19. Generated by immunoSEQ multiplex PCR, the TCRdb table keeps only in-frame clones and is missing some. The profile shows 250,000 to 350,000 clones, 70% to 85% of them singletons. The sample was peripheral blood. These receptors were collected from a human donor with COVID-19, enrolled during active disease. The donor label of this sample is uncertain.

This clone was counted once. The chain combines TRBV5-6 with TRBJ2-7; 7 bases align to TRBD2. Germline CDR1 reads SGHDT; CDR2 reads YYEEEE. CDR3 size: 16 residues. The V gene end was trimmed by 0 bases and the J gene end by 6 bases; junction bases not matched to a gene: 12. In DNA, the CDR3 is TGTGCCAGCAGCTTGGGGGCCGCTAGCGGAGAAGCCGAGCAGTACTTC. Residues: CASSLGAASGEAEQYF.

Note on this clone: Its ends do not fully match the called genes, so a read error is possible. This same CDR3 is encoded by further DNA sequences in the sample. The genes are TRBV19 and TRBJ2-7; 8 bases align to TRBD2. Germline loops: CDR1 LNHDA, CDR2 SQIVND (reference sequence). There are 17 residues in the CDR3. The CDR3 protein is CASSSTLAGSGGYEQYF. CDR3 in DNA: TGTGCTAGTAGTAGTACTTTAGCGGGATCCGGCGGCTACGAGCAGTACTTC.

This chain uses TRBV3-1 (or the pseudogene TRBV3-2) with TRBJ1-5, with D unresolved. Germline CDR1 and CDR2: LGHDT and YNNKEL (reference sequence). CDR3 length: 14 amino acids. The V end lost 1 base, the J end lost 5 bases, and 9 bases lay between the germline ends. The CDR3 spells CASSQGSGYQPQHF. The CDR3 nucleotides are TGTGCCAGCAGCCAAGGTTCAGGTTATCAGCCCCAGCATTTT.

The chain recombines TRBV5-4 with TRBJ2-1; TRBD2 agrees at 11 bases. V lost 4 bases to trimming and J lost 8 bases; unmatched junction nucleotides: 5. The V gene's germline CDR1 is SGHNT and CDR2 YYREEE (reference sequence). CDR3 length equals 14 residues. In DNA, the CDR3 is TGTGCCAGCAGCGGACCGGGACTAGCGGATGAGCAGTTCTTC. Its protein product is CASSGPGLADEQFF.

J is TRBJ1-4 and V is TRBV28, with 7 bases lining up with TRBD1. CDR1 and CDR2 from the germline V gene are MDHEN and SYDVKM. The CDR3 is made up of 15 amino acids. Trimming cost V 4 bases and J 5 bases; bases outside gene matches: 7. DNA for the CDR3: TGTGCCAGCAGTTCGATGGGACAGTTAAATGAAAAACTGTTTTTT. This translates into CASSSMGQLNEKLFF.

The chain employs TRBV2 and TRBJ1-6; a possible D gene is TRBD1 (5 bases). Trimming removed 6 bases from V and 5 bases from J, with 14 bases in between. The CDR3 spans 15 residues. Germline CDR1 and CDR2: SNHLY and FYNNEI. For the CDR3, the DNA is TGTGCCAGCAGGGCGGGGGACGCCAATAATTCACCCCTCCACTTT. Translating it yields CASRAGDANNSPLHF.

The V and J genes are TRBV15 and TRBJ2-7; D gene ambiguous. The CDR3 extends over 13 amino acids. The V gene lost 0 bases and the J gene lost 1 base, with 4 bases spanning the gap. The germline V gene encodes CDR1 LNHNV and CDR2 YYDKDF (reference sequence). The DNA for the CDR3 is TGTGCCACCAGCAGAGATCCGTCCTACGAGCAGTACTTC. Its protein product is CATSRDPSYEQYF.

This chain joins TRBV19 and TRBJ1-1; perhaps TRBD1 as D (5 bases). Per germline, CDR1 LNHDA and CDR2 SQIVND (reference sequence). V lost 4 bases to trimming and J lost 1 base, with 16 bases between them. This CDR3 contains 16 residues. CDR3 residues: CASSTRGRWRNTEAFF. The CDR3, as DNA: TGTGCCAGTAGTACCCGGGGGAGATGGAGGAACACTGAAGCTTTCTTT.

This clone turned up a few times. The chain employs TRBV7-2 and TRBJ2-1, with 7 positions matching TRBD2. Germline lookup yields CDR1 SGHTA and CDR2 FQGNSA. V trimming: 4 bases; J trimming: 8 bases; junction bases outside the gene matches: 11. The CDR3 runs to 15 residues. CDR3 amino acids: CASSSLRGGPHEQFF. The CDR3 region has the DNA TGTGCCAGCAGCTCGCTTAGGGGAGGGCCTCATGAGCAGTTCTTC.

The chain links TRBV5-1 to TRBJ2-6; 8 bases agree with TRBD1. Trimming removed 5 bases from V and 1 base from J; junction bases left unmatched: 5. Germline CDR1 is SGHRS and CDR2 is YFSETQ. CDR3 length: 16 amino acids. CDR3: CASSSDRASGANVLTF. In nucleotides, the CDR3 is TGCGCCAGCAGTTCGGACAGGGCGTCTGGGGCCAACGTCCTGACTTTC.

V and J are TRBV6-6 and TRBJ1-3, with 8 nucleotides matching TRBD1. J was trimmed by 7 bases and V by 7 bases; bases with no gene match: 6. The V gene's germline CDR1 is MNHNY and CDR2 SVGAGI (reference sequence). CDR3 length equals 13 residues. CDR3 amino acids: CASMDRASNTIYF. The CDR3 bases are TGTGCCAGCATGGACAGGGCAAGTAACACCATATATTTT.

The chain couples TRBV30 to TRBJ1-2, with D perhaps TRBD1 (5 bases). This CDR3 has 16 amino acids. CDR1 and CDR2 from the germline V gene are GTSNPN and SVGIG (reference sequence). The V and J ends lost 0 bases and 8 bases respectively, with 22 bases between them. The DNA for the CDR3 is TGTGCCTGGAGTGTAGCCCAGGGCCCACCTCTCTGGGGCTACACCTTC. Protein sequence: CAWSVAQGPPLWGYTF.

The CDR3 nucleotides are TGTGCCAGCAGTAACGACAGGGTTCTCTCTGGAAACACCATATATTTT. Protein: CASSNDRVLSGNTIYF. The V gene is TRBV6-6, the J gene TRBJ1-3; 7 bases align to TRBD1. This CDR3 comprises 16 residues. The germline V gene has CDR1 MNHNY and CDR2 SVGAGI (reference sequence). The junction had 7 bases not matched to a gene; V was cut back by 5 bases and J by 0 bases.

This clone was counted a single time. V usage is TRBV5-1 and J usage is TRBJ1-5; no reliable D call. The CDR3 has 17 residues. V was cut by 4 bases and J by 4 bases, with 21 bases left in between. Germline-derived CDR1 and CDR2 are SGHRS and YFSETQ. The CDR3 DNA is TGCGCCAGCAGCCTGGGTGACGGTCGGGGATTAAATCAGCCCCAGCATTTT. This gives the protein CASSLGDGRGLNQPQHF.